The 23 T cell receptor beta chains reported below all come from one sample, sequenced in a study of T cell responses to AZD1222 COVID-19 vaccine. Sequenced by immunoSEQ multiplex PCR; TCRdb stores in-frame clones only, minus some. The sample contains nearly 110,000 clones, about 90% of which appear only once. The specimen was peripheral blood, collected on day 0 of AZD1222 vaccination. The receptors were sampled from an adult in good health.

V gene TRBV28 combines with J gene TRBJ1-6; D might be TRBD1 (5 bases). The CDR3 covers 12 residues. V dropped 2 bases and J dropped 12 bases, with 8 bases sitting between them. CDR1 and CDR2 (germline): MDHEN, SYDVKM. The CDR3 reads CASSLGDRPLHF. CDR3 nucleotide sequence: TGTGCCAGCAGTTTAGGGGACCGACCCCTCCACTTT.

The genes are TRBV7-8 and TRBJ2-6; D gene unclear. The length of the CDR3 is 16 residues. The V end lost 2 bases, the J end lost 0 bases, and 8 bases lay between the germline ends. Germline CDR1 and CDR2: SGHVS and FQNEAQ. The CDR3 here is CASSLRTLSGANVLTF. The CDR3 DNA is TGTGCCAGCAGCTTAAGGACCCTCTCTGGGGCCAACGTCCTGACTTTC.

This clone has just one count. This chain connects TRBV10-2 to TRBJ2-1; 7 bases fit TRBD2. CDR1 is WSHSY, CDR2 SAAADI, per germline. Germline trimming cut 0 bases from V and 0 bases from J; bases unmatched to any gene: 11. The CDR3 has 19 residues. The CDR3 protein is CASSESALLRGYSYNEQFF. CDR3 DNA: TGCGCCAGCAGTGAGTCCGCGTTATTGCGGGGGTACTCCTACAATGAGCAGTTCTTC.

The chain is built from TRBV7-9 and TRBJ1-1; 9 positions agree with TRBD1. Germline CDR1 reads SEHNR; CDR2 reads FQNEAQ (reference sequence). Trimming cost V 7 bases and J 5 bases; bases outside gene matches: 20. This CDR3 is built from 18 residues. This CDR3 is CASTPSGQGRKTGTEAFF. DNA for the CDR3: TGTGCCAGCACCCCCTCAGGACAGGGGCGAAAGACTGGGACTGAAGCTTTCTTT.

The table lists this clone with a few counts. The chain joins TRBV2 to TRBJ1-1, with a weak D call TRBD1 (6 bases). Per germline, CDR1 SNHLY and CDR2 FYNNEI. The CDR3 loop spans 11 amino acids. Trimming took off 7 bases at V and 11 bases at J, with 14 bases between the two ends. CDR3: CASKGGAGAFF. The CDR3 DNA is TGTGCCAGCAAGGGGGGCGCGGGTGCTTTCTTT.

The CDR3 DNA follows: TGTGCCAGCAGCCACGGGGGGACAGACTATGGCTACACCTTC. Residues: CASSHGGTDYGYTF. V gene TRBV4-2 combines with J gene TRBJ1-2; 7 bases align to TRBD1. V trimming: 3 bases; J trimming: 3 bases; junction bases outside the gene matches: 4. This CDR3 has 14 residues. Per the germline V gene, CDR1 is LGHNA and CDR2 is YNFKEQ.

CDR3 loop: CASSPDRLYTEAFF. CDR3 nucleotide sequence: TGTGCCAGCAGCCCGGACAGGTTATACACTGAAGCTTTCTTT. The rearrangement uses TRBV7-9 and TRBJ1-1, with 7 nucleotides matching TRBD1. V dropped 5 bases and J dropped 3; count of bases not matched to a gene: 6. The CDR3 runs 14 residues. The germline V gene has CDR1 SEHNR and CDR2 FQNEAQ (reference sequence).

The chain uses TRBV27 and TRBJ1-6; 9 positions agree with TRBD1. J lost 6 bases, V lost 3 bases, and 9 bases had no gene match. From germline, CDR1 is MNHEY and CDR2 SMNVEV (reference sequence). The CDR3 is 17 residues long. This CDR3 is CASSFGGQGGSNSPLHF. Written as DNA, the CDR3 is TGTGCCAGCAGTTTTGGGGGACAGGGCGGGTCTAATTCACCCCTCCACTTT.

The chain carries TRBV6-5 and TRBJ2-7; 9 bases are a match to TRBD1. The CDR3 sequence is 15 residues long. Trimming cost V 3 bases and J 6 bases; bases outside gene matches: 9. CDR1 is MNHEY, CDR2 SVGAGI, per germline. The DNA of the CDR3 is TGTGCCAGCAGTTATCCGGGACAGGGTTTAAGCGAGCAGTACTTC. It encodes CASSYPGQGLSEQYF.

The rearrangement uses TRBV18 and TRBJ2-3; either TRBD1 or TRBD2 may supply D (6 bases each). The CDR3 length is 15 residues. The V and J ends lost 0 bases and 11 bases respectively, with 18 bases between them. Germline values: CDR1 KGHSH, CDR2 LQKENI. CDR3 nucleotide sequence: TGTGCCAGCTCACCACCGTCGGGGGCCGATCGAATGCAGTATTTT. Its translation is CASSPPSGADRMQYF.

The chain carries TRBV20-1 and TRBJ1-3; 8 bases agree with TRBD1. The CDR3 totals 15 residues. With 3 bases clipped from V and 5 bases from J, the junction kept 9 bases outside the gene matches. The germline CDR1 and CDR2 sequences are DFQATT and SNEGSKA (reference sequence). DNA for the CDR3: TGCAGTGCTAGTGGGGAGCAGGGGGCTAGAAACACCATATATTTT. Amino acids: CSASGEQGARNTIYF.

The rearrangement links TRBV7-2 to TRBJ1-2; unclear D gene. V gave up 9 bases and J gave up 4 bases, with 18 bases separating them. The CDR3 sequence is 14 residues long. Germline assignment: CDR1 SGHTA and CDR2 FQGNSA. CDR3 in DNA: TGTGCCAGTGGCACTCCCAGCGACTCCTATGGCTACACCTTC. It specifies CASGTPSDSYGYTF.

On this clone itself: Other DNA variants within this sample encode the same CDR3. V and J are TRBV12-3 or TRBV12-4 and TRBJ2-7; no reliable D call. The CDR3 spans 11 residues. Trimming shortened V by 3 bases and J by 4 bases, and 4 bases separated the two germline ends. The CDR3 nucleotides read TGTGCCAGCAGTTTGGGTTACGAGCAGTACTTC. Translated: CASSLGYEQYF.

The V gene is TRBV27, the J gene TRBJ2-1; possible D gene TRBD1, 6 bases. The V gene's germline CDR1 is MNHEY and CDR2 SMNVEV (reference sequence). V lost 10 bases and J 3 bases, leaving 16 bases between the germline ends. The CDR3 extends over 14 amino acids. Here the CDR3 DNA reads TGTGCCACTTCAGGGGATCTTCTCTACAATGAGCAGTTCTTC. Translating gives CATSGDLLYNEQFF.

The chain's CDR3 is CASSLAGGTSRYEQYF. In nucleotides, the CDR3 is TGTGCCAGCAGCTTAGCGGGAGGGACCTCGCGCTACGAGCAGTACTTC. The chain is built from TRBV7-6 and TRBJ2-7; 7 bases are a match to TRBD2. The junction had 8 bases not matched to a gene; V was cut back by 0 bases and J by 3 bases. The CDR3 has 16 residues. CDR1 is SGHVS, CDR2 FNYEAQ, per germline.

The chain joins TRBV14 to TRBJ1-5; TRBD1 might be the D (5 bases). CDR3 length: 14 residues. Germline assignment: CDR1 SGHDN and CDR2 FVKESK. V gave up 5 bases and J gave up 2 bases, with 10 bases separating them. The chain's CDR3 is CASSFAGRNQPQHF. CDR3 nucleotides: TGTGCCAGCAGCTTCGCGGGGCGCAATCAGCCCCAGCATTTT.

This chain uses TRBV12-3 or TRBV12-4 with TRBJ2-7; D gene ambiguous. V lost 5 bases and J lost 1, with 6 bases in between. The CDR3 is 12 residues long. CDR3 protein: CASSLRSYEQYF. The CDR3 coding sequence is TGTGCCAGCAGTCTCCGATCCTACGAGCAGTACTTC.

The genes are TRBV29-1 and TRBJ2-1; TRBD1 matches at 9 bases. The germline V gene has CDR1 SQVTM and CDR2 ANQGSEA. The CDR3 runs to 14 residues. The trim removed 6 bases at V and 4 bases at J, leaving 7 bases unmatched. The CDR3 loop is CSVDTGTGYNEQFF. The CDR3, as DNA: TGCAGCGTGGATACCGGGACAGGGTACAATGAGCAGTTCTTC.

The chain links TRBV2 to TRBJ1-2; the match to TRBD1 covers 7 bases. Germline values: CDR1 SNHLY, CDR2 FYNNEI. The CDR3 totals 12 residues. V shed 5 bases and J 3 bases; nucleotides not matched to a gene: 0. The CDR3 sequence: CASSTGDYGYTF. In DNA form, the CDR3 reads TGTGCCAGCAGTACAGGGGACTATGGCTACACCTTC.

In DNA, the CDR3 is TGTGCCAGTAGTACGGGGACATTTAGCGAAAAACTGTTTTTT. This encodes CASSTGTFSEKLFF. This sequence joins TRBV19 and TRBJ1-4, with D maybe TRBD1 (6 bases). The ends were cut back, 4 bases at V and 8 bases at J, with 14 bases in the middle. CDR3 length: 14 amino acids. The germline V gene encodes CDR1 LNHDA and CDR2 SQIVND (reference sequence). The entire variable domain, with the rest obtained from reference TRBV19 and TRBJ1-4, is as follows: DGGITQSPKYLFRKEGQNVTLSCEQNLNHDAMYWYRQDPGQGLRLIYYSQIVNDFQKGDIAEGYSVSREKKESFPLTVTSAQKNPTAFYLCASSTGTFSEKLFFGSGTQLSVL.

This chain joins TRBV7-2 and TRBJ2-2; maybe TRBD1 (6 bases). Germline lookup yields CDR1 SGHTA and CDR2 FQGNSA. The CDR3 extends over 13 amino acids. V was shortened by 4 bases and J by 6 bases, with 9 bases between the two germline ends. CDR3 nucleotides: TGTGCCAGCAGCTCTACAGGGTCCGGGGAGCTGTTTTTT. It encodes CASSSTGSGELFF.

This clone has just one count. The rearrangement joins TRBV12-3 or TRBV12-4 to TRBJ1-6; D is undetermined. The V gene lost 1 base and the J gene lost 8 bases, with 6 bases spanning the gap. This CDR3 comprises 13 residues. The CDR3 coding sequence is TGTGCCAGCAGTTTAGACAGTTATTCACCCCTCCACTTT. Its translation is CASSLDSYSPLHF.

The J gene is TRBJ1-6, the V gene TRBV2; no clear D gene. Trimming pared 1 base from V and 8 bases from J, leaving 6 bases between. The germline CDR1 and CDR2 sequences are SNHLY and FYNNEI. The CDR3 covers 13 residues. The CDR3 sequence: CASSEGTHSPLHF. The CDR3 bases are TGTGCCAGCAGTGAAGGTACCCATTCACCCCTCCACTTT.